These 19 T cell receptor beta chains were sequenced from one sample in a study of shared clonotypes between healthy human individuals. Data came from immunoSEQ multiplex PCR; TCRdb stores just in-frame clones and leaves some out. Among 1.6 million or so clones, over 95% were seen once, and the ten largest hold 1% to 1.5%. Sample: naive CD4+ T cells sorted from blood. Specified subset: CD45RA+ positively selected. The receptor source for this set is a man aged 25-45 years in good health.

This clone has a single count. This chain joins TRBV19 and TRBJ1-4; D is undetermined. The V end lost 3 bases, the J end lost 4 bases, and 9 bases lay between the germline ends. Germline V lookup: CDR1 LNHDA, CDR2 SQIVND (reference sequence). The CDR3 totals 14 residues. The CDR3 DNA reads as TGTGCCAGTAGTATCACGGGCATTAATGAAAAACTGTTTTTT. Residues: CASSITGINEKLFF.

The rearrangement joins TRBV7-6 to TRBJ2-7, with D perhaps TRBD1 or TRBD2 (5 bases each). This CDR3 region has 13 residues. Between the trimmed V and J ends, which lost 1 base and 3 bases, there was a span of 7 bases. Germline-derived CDR1 and CDR2 are SGHVS and FNYEAQ. The CDR3 region has the DNA TGTGCCAGCAGCTTAGGAGGGGACTACGAGCAGTACTTC. Its protein is CASSLGGDYEQYF.

The chain carries TRBV19 and TRBJ2-7, with 8 nucleotides matching TRBD2. This CDR3 spans 15 amino acids. J gave up 1 base and V 9 bases, and 11 bases lay outside the gene matches. CDR1 and CDR2 (germline): LNHDA, SQIVND (reference sequence). CDR3 nucleotides: TGTGCCAGCGGGGGACCGGGAGGGCGATCCTACGAGCAGTACTTC. It specifies CASGGPGGRSYEQYF.

The table lists this clone with a count of one. This rearrangement joins TRBV28 to TRBJ1-5; a weak D match, TRBD1 (5 bases). Germline V gives CDR1 MDHEN, CDR2 SYDVKM. Trimming cost V 3 bases and J 6 bases, with 12 bases left between them. This CDR3 region has 14 residues. The CDR3 loop reads CASSFGQGTQPQHF. CDR3 sequence (DNA): TGTGCCAGCAGTTTCGGGCAGGGTACTCAGCCCCAGCATTTT.

The chain carries TRBV2 and TRBJ2-7, with TRBD2 matching over 10 bases. With V trimmed by 8 bases and J by 4 bases, 17 bases remained unmatched. Germline V lookup: CDR1 SNHLY, CDR2 FYNNEI. The CDR3 is 17 residues long. In nucleotides, the CDR3 is TGTGCCAGCGCGGAGATCCAATTTCGGACTAGCGGTTACGAGCAGTACTTC. Encoded protein: CASAEIQFRTSGYEQYF.

The chain recombines TRBV7-9 with TRBJ2-5, with a weak D call TRBD1 (6 bases). Looked up from germline, CDR1 is SEHNR and CDR2 is FQNEAQ (reference sequence). CDR3 size: 15 residues. V lost 3 bases and J 9 bases, leaving 20 bases between the germline ends. The CDR3 DNA follows: TGTGCCAGCAGCTTCCACGATGACAGACAGGTATCCCAGTACTTC. This gives the protein CASSFHDDRQVSQYF.

A remark on this clone: At the DNA level, this CDR3 is encoded by other sequences in the same sample as well. The chain recombines TRBV11-2 with TRBJ2-3, with no clear D. The CDR3 length is 13 residues. V was pared by 1 base and J by 4 bases, with 6 bases between. Germline V gene lookup returns CDR1 SGHAT and CDR2 FQNNGV. The chain's CDR3 is CASSLGRPDTQYF. In DNA form, the CDR3 reads TGTGCCAGCAGCTTAGGGCGCCCAGATACGCAGTATTTT.

This sequence joins TRBV28 and TRBJ1-4, with D unclear. Germline V CDR1 and CDR2: MDHEN, SYDVKM. V shed 1 base and J shed 14 bases, with 20 bases lying between them. This CDR3 region has 15 residues. CDR3 sequence reads: CASSLFLSDPPRLFF. The CDR3 nucleotides are TGTGCCAGCAGTTTATTTCTTTCAGACCCCCCTCGGCTGTTTTTT.

The V call is TRBV9, the J call TRBJ2-5; TRBD2 aligns across 11 bases. The CDR3 is made up of 15 amino acids. Germline CDR1 is SGDLS and CDR2 is YYNGEE. V lost 3 bases and J lost 5; bases outside the gene matches: 6. The CDR3 sequence: CASSGTSGSFETQYF. CDR3 bases: TGTGCCAGCAGCGGAACTAGCGGGAGTTTTGAGACCCAGTACTTC.

The chain carries TRBV10-1 and TRBJ2-1, with TRBD2 identical over 11 bases. This CDR3 spans 15 amino acids. The germline CDR1 and CDR2 sequences are WNHNN and SYGVQD (reference sequence). Germline trimming cut 4 bases from V and 8 bases from J; bases unmatched to any gene: 7. This chain's CDR3 is CASSGSTSGRHEQFF. In nucleotides, the CDR3 is TGCGCCAGCAGTGGCTCAACTAGCGGGAGACATGAGCAGTTCTTC.

V is TRBV9 and J is TRBJ2-2; 12 bases fit TRBD2. V lost 2 bases to trimming and J lost 0 bases; unmatched junction nucleotides: 2. The CDR3 loop spans 17 amino acids. Germline V CDR1 and CDR2: SGDLS, YYNGEE. CDR3 region: CASSVASGRANTGELFF. CDR3 sequence (DNA): TGTGCCAGCAGCGTCGCTAGCGGGAGGGCGAACACCGGGGAGCTGTTTTTT.

The CDR3 reads CARVYRSTGSTDTQYF. DNA for the CDR3: TGTGCTAGGGTCTACAGGTCAACGGGGTCCACAGATACGCAGTATTTT. This chain joins TRBV12-5 and TRBJ2-3; the D gene could be TRBD1 or TRBD2 (5 bases each). CDR3 length: 16 amino acids. Trimming pared 9 bases from V and 2 bases from J, leaving 21 bases between. Germline-derived CDR1 and CDR2 are LGHNT and FRNRAP.

The chain is built from TRBV28 and TRBJ1-5, with D perhaps TRBD1 (5 bases). V shed 5 bases and J shed 6 bases, with 20 bases lying between them. CDR1 MDHEN and CDR2 SYDVKM come from the germline V gene. The CDR3 length is 16 residues. CDR3 DNA sequence: TGTGCCAGCAGTCTCGGCCTTGACCGGGGCGGTCAGCCCCAGCATTTT. It yields the protein CASSLGLDRGGQPQHF.

For this clone: Other DNA sequences in the same sample also yield this CDR3. The rearrangement links TRBV18 to TRBJ2-7, with no clear D. Germline V gives CDR1 KGHSH, CDR2 LQKENI. There are 12 residues in the CDR3. V lost 1 base and J lost 3, with 4 bases in between. Written as DNA, the CDR3 is TGTGCCAGCTCACCACGAAGCTACGAGCAGTACTTC. Translated, it gives CASSPRSYEQYF.

The J gene is TRBJ2-1, the V gene TRBV18; 8 bases fit TRBD1. The J segment lost 5 bases and the V segment lost 1 base, leaving 13 bases of the junction unmatched. In germline, CDR1 is KGHSH, CDR2 LQKENI. The CDR3 sequence is 18 residues long. The CDR3 reads CASSPLYGAGQGNNEQFF. CDR3 bases: TGTGCCAGCTCACCACTTTACGGGGCAGGACAGGGAAACAATGAGCAGTTCTTC.

Here the CDR3 reads CASSRDRGPIQTQYF. The CDR3 bases are TGTGCCAGCAGCAGAGACAGGGGGCCTATTCAGACCCAGTACTTC. The chain carries TRBV2 and TRBJ2-5, with 10 bases fitting TRBD1. V was pared by 6 bases and J by 6 bases, with 10 bases of the junction left unmatched. This CDR3 is 15 amino acids long. Per the germline V gene, CDR1 is SNHLY and CDR2 is FYNNEI.

CDR3 in amino acids: CASRYRVEPFYNEQFF. The CDR3 DNA sequence: TGTGCCAGCAGATACCGCGTGGAACCATTTTACAATGAGCAGTTCTTC. This chain connects TRBV7-2 to TRBJ2-1, with no clear D. Trimming stripped 6 bases from V and 4 bases from J, with 19 bases between. CDR3 length: 16 amino acids. CDR1 and CDR2 (germline): SGHTA, FQGNSA.

The chain employs TRBV15 and TRBJ2-7; 7 bases align to TRBD1. The germline V gene has CDR1 LNHNV and CDR2 YYDKDF (reference sequence). The length of the CDR3 is 14 residues. V shed 5 bases and J 6 bases; nucleotides not matched to a gene: 10. CDR3 nucleotide sequence: TGTGCCACCAGCCGACGACAGGGTTCGGGCGAGCAGTACTTC. Protein sequence: CATSRRQGSGEQYF.

This clone was seen a single time. The V and J genes are TRBV27 and TRBJ2-7, with 7 bases lining up with TRBD2. Germline V gene lookup returns CDR1 MNHEY and CDR2 SMNVEV (reference sequence). The CDR3 length is 15 residues. The V gene end was trimmed by 5 bases and the J gene end by 2 bases; junction bases not matched to a gene: 9. The CDR3 reads CASSPAGRAAYEQYF. The CDR3 region has the DNA TGTGCCAGCAGTCCCGCTGGGAGGGCCGCCTACGAGCAGTACTTC.